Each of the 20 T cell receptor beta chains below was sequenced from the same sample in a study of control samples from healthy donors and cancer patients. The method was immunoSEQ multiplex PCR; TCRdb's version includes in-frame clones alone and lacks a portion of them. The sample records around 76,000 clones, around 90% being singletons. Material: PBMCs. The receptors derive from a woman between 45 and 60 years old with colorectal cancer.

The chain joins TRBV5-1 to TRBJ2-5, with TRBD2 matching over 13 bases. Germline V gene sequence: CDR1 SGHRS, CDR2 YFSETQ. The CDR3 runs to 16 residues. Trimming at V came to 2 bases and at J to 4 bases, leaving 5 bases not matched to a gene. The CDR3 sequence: CASSFGTSGGAETQYF. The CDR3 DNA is TGCGCCAGCAGCTTTGGAACTAGCGGGGGGGCAGAGACCCAGTACTTC.

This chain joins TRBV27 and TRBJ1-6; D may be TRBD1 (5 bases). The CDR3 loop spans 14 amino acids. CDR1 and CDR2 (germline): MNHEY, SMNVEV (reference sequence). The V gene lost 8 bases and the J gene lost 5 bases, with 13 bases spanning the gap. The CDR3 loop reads CASGLGDDNSPLHF. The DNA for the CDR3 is TGTGCCAGCGGCTTGGGGGACGATAATTCACCCCTCCACTTT.

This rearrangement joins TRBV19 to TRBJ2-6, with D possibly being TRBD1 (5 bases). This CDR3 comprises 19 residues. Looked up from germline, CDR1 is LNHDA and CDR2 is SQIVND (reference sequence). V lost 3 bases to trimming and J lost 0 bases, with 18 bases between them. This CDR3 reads CASSMVRVTASSGANVLTF. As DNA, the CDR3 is TGTGCCAGTAGTATGGTCCGGGTGACAGCTTCCTCTGGGGCCAACGTCCTGACTTTC.

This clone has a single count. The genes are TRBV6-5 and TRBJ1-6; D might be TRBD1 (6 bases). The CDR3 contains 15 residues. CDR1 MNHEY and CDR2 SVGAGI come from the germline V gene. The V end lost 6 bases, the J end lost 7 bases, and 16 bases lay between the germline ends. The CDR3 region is CASRTTGRENSPLHF. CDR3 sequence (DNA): TGTGCCAGCAGAACAACAGGGCGGGAGAATTCACCCCTCCACTTT.

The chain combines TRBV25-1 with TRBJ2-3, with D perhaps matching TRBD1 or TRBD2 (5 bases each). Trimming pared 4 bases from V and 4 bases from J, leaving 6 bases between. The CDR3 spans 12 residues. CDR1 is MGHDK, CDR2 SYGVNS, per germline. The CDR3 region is CASSGDPDTQYF. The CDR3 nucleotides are TGTGCCAGCAGTGGGGACCCAGATACGCAGTATTTT.

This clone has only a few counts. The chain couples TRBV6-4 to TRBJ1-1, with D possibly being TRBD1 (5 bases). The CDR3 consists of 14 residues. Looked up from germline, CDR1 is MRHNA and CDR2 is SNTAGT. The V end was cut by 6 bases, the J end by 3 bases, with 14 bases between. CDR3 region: CASRGGGGDTEAFF. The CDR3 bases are TGTGCCAGCAGGGGGGGTGGCGGAGACACTGAAGCTTTCTTT.

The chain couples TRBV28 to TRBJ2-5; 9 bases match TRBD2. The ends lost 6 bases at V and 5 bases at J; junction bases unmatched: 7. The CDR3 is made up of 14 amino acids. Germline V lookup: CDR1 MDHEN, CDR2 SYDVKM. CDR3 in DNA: TGTGCCAGCAGATCCTCTAGCGGGATCGAGACCCAGTACTTC. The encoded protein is CASRSSSGIETQYF. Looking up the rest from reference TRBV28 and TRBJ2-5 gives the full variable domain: DVKVTQSSRYLVKRTGEKVFLECVQDMDHENMFWYRQDPGLGLRLIYFSYDVKMKEKGDIPEGYSVSREKKERFSLILESASTNQTSMYLCASRSSSGIETQYFGPGTRLLVL.

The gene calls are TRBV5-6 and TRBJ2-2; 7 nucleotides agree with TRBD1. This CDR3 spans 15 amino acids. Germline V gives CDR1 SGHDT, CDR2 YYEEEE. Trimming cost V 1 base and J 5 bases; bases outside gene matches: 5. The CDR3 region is CASSLSGQSTGELFF. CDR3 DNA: TGTGCCAGCAGCTTGTCGGGACAGAGTACCGGGGAGCTGTTTTTT.

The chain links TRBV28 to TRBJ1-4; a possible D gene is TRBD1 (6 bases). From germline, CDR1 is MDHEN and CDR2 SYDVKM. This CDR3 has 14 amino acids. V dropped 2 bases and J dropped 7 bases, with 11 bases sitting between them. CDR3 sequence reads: CASSLQGLVEKLFF. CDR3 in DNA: TGTGCCAGCAGTTTACAGGGGCTTGTTGAAAAACTGTTTTTT.

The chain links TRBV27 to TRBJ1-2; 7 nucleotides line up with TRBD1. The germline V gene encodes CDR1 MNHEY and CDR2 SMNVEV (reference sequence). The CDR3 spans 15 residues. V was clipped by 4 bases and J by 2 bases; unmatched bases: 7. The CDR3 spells CASSSFRDSNYGYTF. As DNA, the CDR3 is TGTGCCAGCAGTTCGTTCCGGGACAGCAACTATGGCTACACCTTC.

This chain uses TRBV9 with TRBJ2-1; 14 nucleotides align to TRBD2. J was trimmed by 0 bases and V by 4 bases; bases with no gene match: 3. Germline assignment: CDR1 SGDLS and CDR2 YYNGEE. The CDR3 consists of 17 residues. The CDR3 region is CASSRGLAGASYNEQFF. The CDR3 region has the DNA TGTGCCAGCAGCCGGGGACTAGCGGGGGCCTCCTACAATGAGCAGTTCTTC.

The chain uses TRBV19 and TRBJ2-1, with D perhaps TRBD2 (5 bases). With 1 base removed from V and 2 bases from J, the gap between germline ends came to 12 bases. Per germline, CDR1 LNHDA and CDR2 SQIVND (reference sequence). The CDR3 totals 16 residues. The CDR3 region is CASSIGGLPTYNEQFF. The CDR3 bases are TGTGCCAGTAGTATAGGTGGACTCCCGACCTACAATGAGCAGTTCTTC.

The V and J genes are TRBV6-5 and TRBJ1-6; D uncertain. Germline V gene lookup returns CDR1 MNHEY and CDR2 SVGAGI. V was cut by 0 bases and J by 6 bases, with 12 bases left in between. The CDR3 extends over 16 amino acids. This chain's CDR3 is CASSYSGFWGNSPLHF. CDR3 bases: TGTGCCAGCAGTTACTCGGGGTTCTGGGGTAATTCACCCCTCCACTTT.

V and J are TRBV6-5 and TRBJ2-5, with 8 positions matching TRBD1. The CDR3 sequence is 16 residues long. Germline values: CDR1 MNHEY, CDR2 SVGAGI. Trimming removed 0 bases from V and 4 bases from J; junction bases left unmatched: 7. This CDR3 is CASSYSGRGLGETQYF. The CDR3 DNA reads TGTGCCAGCAGTTACTCTGGCAGGGGGCTGGGAGAGACCCAGTACTTC.

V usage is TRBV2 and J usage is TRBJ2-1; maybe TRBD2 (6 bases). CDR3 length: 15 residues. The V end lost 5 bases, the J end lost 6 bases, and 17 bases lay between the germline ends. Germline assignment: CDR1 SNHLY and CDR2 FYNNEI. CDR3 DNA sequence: TGTGCCAGCAGTCTCCAGGAGCGGGCCTTCAATGAGCAGTTCTTC. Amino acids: CASSLQERAFNEQFF. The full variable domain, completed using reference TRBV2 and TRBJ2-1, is EPEVTQTPSHQVTQMGQEVILRCVPISNHLYFYWYRQILGQKVEFLVSFYNNEISEKSEIFDDQFSVERPDGSNFTLKIRSTKLEDSAMYFCASSLQERAFNEQFFGPGTRLTVL.

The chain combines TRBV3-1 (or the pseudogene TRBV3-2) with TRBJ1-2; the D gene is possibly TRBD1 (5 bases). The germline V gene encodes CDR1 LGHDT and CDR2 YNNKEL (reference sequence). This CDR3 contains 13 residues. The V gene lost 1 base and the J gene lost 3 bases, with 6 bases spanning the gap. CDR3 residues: CASSQAGHYGYTF. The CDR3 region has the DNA TGTGCCAGCAGCCAAGCAGGGCACTATGGCTACACCTTC.

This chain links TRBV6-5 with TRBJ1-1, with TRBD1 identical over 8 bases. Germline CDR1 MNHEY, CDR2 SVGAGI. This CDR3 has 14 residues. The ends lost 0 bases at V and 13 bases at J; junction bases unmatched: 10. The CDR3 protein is CASSYSGQGALGFF. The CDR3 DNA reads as TGTGCCAGCAGTTACTCAGGGCAGGGGGCGTTGGGTTTCTTT.

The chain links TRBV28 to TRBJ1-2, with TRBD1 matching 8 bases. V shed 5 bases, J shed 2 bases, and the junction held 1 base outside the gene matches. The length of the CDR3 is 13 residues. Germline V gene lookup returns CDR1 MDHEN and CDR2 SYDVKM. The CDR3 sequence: CASSRQGNYGYTF. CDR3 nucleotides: TGTGCCAGCAGTAGACAGGGGAACTATGGCTACACCTTC.

In nucleotides, the CDR3 is TGCGCCAGCAGCTTGGACGGCGTCGCTGAAGCTTTCTTT. This gives the protein CASSLDGVAEAFF. The chain carries TRBV5-1 and TRBJ1-1; unclear D gene. Per the germline V gene, CDR1 is SGHRS and CDR2 is YFSETQ. The V end was cut by 0 bases, the J end by 6 bases, with 9 bases between. This CDR3 spans 13 amino acids.

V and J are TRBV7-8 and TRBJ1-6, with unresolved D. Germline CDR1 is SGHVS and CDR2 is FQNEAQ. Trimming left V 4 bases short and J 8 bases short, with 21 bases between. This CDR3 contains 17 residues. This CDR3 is CASSSQRLPRADSPLHF. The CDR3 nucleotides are TGTGCCAGCAGCTCACAGAGGCTCCCTCGGGCGGATTCACCCCTCCACTTT.